This T cell receptor (beta chain) was captured in a study of PD-1 blockade in classical Hodgkin lymphoma. Repertoires were generated with immunoSEQ multiplex PCR, while TCRdb's copy carries only in-frame clones and drops some. This table holds roughly 20,000 clones, approximately 82% found once. Turning to this clone: Antigen specificity is unknown.

Time point here: newly diagnosed, previously untreated cHL patient sample. Magnetic negative selection of thawed PBMCs was the method by which CD4+ T cells were purified. Newly diagnosed, untreated classical Hodgkin lymphoma PBMCs provided comparison. Per germline, CDR1 SGDLS and CDR2 YYNGEE. CDR3 length: 20 amino acids. V was clipped by 0 bases and J by 1 base; unmatched bases: 13. Whole-study findings and limits: Baseline TCR diversity was reportedly lower in newly diagnosed patients than healthy donors.

The sequence was collected from a human donor with classical Hodgkin lymphoma. The rearrangement uses TRBV9 and TRBJ2-4; 10 nucleotides line up with TRBD2. Sequenced sample: CD4+ T cells from blood. In DNA form, the CDR3 reads TGTGCCAGCAGCGTAGGTCTGGCTAGCGGGAGAGGGTCGGCCAAAAACATTCAGTACTTC. Translating gives CASSVGLASGRGSAKNIQYF. The whole variable domain, filled in from reference TRBV9 and TRBJ2-4, reads DSGVTQTPKHLITATGQRVTLRCSPRSGDLSVYWYQQSLDQGLQFLIQYYNGEERAKGNILERFSAQQFPDLHSELNLSSLELGDSALYFCASSVGLASGRGSAKNIQYFGAGTRLSVL.